Listed here are 26 T cell receptor beta chains from one sample, sequenced in a study of T cell changes during pregnancy in multiple sclerosis. The table came from immunoSEQ multiplex PCR; TCRdb's copy has only in-frame clones and leaves some out. The profile shows roughly 80,000 clones, around 89% of them singletons. Sequencing used peripheral blood, obtained before pregnancy. The receptors originated from a female donor with multiple sclerosis, enrolled in a pregnancy study.

The V and J genes are TRBV9 and TRBJ1-1; 8 bases are a match to TRBD1. The CDR3 sequence is 15 residues long. From germline, CDR1 is SGDLS and CDR2 YYNGEE. The junction had 6 bases not matched to a gene; V was cut back by 0 bases and J by 5 bases. The CDR3: CASSVAPTGETEAFF. The CDR3 DNA is TGTGCCAGCAGCGTAGCACCGACAGGGGAAACTGAAGCTTTCTTT. The full variable domain, rest sourced from reference TRBV9 and TRBJ1-1, is DSGVTQTPKHLITATGQRVTLRCSPRSGDLSVYWYQQSLDQGLQFLIQYYNGEERAKGNILERFSAQQFPDLHSELNLSSLELGDSALYFCASSVAPTGETEAFFGQGTRLTVV.

This chain joins TRBV6-5 and TRBJ1-5, with D maybe TRBD1 (5 bases). In germline, CDR1 is MNHEY, CDR2 SVGAGI. CDR3 length: 15 amino acids. V was shortened by 6 bases and J by 6 bases, with 18 bases between the two germline ends. The CDR3 DNA is TGTGCCAGCAGCCCGACGGGTCAGGGTAGTCAGCCCCAGCATTTT. Translating gives CASSPTGQGSQPQHF.

V usage is TRBV11-3 and J usage is TRBJ1-1; 10 bases are a match to TRBD1. The junction had 10 bases not matched to a gene; V was cut back by 4 bases and J by 8 bases. Per the germline V gene, CDR1 is SGHNT and CDR2 is YENEEA. The CDR3 runs to 15 residues. Written as DNA, the CDR3 is TGTGCCAGCAGCTCTAGAGGGACAGGGGAATCCGAAGCTTTCTTT. Protein product: CASSSRGTGESEAFF.

The chain employs TRBV6-4 and TRBJ2-1; unclear D gene. The CDR3 length is 14 residues. Germline V gene sequence: CDR1 MRHNA, CDR2 SNTAGT. Trimming removed 0 bases from V and 8 bases from J, with 11 bases in between. In nucleotides, the CDR3 is TGTGCCAGCAGTGACTCGTCGGCCAGCGATGAGCAGTTCTTC. This sequence encodes CASSDSSASDEQFF.

The chain has TRBV28 and TRBJ1-2; D gene unclear. CDR1 and CDR2 (germline): MDHEN, SYDVKM. The CDR3 is 14 residues long. With 6 bases removed from V and 2 bases from J, the gap between germline ends came to 13 bases. Here the CDR3 DNA reads TGTGCCAGCAGCCCCGGGTCGAGGAACTATGGCTACACCTTC. This gives the protein CASSPGSRNYGYTF.

The chain joins TRBV6-1 to TRBJ1-5; D is ambiguous. This CDR3 is 15 amino acids long. Trimming cost V 2 bases and J 6 bases, with 14 bases left between them. Looked up from germline, CDR1 is MNHNS and CDR2 is SASEGT. The CDR3 DNA reads as TGTGCCAGCAGTGAATTCGGCGGCTTTGGTCAGCCCCAGCATTTT. This gives the protein CASSEFGGFGQPQHF.

The rearrangement joins TRBV4-1 to TRBJ2-7; possibly TRBD1 for D (5 bases). The CDR3 length is 13 residues. Germline V gene sequence: CDR1 MGHRA, CDR2 YSYEKL. V was clipped by 1 base and J by 2 bases, with 6 bases between them. CDR3 residues: CASSQVGAYEQYF. CDR3 nucleotides: TGCGCCAGCAGCCAAGTAGGGGCCTACGAGCAGTACTTC.

V and J are TRBV7-3 and TRBJ1-2; 7 bases line up with TRBD1. Germline CDR1 SGHTA, CDR2 FQGTGA. CDR3 length equals 15 residues. Germline trimming cut 2 bases from V and 7 bases from J; bases unmatched to any gene: 10. For the CDR3, the DNA is TGTGCCAGCAGCTTACTAGGGGGCGAGTCGTCTGGCTACACCTTC. Its protein is CASSLLGGESSGYTF. The variable domain in full, completed from reference TRBV7-3 and TRBJ1-2, reads GAGVSQTPSNKVTEKGKYVELRCDPISGHTALYWYRQSLGQGPEFLIYFQGTGAADDSGLPNDRFFAVRPEGSVSTLKIQRTERGDSAVYLCASSLLGGESSGYTFGSGTRLTVV.

This CDR3 reads CASSLLGGYEQYF. CDR3 nucleotide sequence: TGTGCCAGCAGTTTATTAGGGGGCTACGAGCAGTACTTC. This chain connects TRBV27 to TRBJ2-7, with a tentative D call TRBD1 (6 bases). Trimming cost V 1 base and J 3 bases, with 7 bases left between them. Germline V gives CDR1 MNHEY, CDR2 SMNVEV (reference sequence). The CDR3 consists of 13 residues.

The V and J genes are TRBV5-5 and TRBJ2-2; 7 bases map to TRBD1. The CDR3 contains 16 residues. Germline V lookup: CDR1 SGHKS, CDR2 YYEKEE (reference sequence). After removal of 2 bases from V and 0 bases from J, the junction contained 4 bases not matched to a gene. For the CDR3, the DNA is TGTGCCAGCAGCTTCTCCGGACAGGCGAACACCGGGGAGCTGTTTTTT. Protein: CASSFSGQANTGELFF.

The chain carries TRBV20-1 and TRBJ2-3; 7 nucleotides align to TRBD2. Germline values: CDR1 DFQATT, CDR2 SNEGSKA (reference sequence). The CDR3 is 11 amino acids. J lost 9 bases, V lost 7 bases, and 7 bases had no gene match. The CDR3 region has the DNA TGCAGTGTGAGTAGCGGGCCGACGCAGTATTTT. This encodes CSVSSGPTQYF.

This chain connects TRBV29-1 to TRBJ1-2; 7 nucleotides align to TRBD1. With V trimmed by 6 bases and J by 4 bases, 8 bases remained unmatched. CDR3 length equals 13 residues. The germline V gene has CDR1 SQVTM and CDR2 ANQGSEA. The CDR3 here is CSVQGPRLYGYTF. CDR3 sequence (DNA): TGCAGCGTACAGGGGCCCAGGCTCTATGGCTACACCTTC.

This chain uses TRBV4-3 with TRBJ1-2; TRBD1 agrees at 8 bases. After removal of 4 bases from V and 5 bases from J, the junction contained 9 bases not matched to a gene. The CDR3 spans 15 residues. In germline, CDR1 is LGHNA, CDR2 YSLEER. The CDR3 loop is CASSRKQGALYGYTF. CDR3 nucleotide sequence: TGCGCCAGCAGCCGAAAGCAGGGGGCGTTATATGGCTACACCTTC.

The gene calls are TRBV5-1 and TRBJ2-5, with D possibly TRBD2 on 6 matching bases. Germline CDR1 and CDR2: SGHRS and YFSETQ. The CDR3 is made up of 13 amino acids. Trimming took 4 bases from V and 7 from J, leaving 14 bases between them. The CDR3 nucleotides are TGCGCCAGCAGCCTCGCTAGCGTCGGGACCCAGTACTTC. Protein sequence: CASSLASVGTQYF.

V is TRBV2 and J is TRBJ1-2; maybe TRBD1 (5 bases). This CDR3 region has 15 residues. Germline V gene data show CDR1 as SNHLY and CDR2 as FYNNEI. V was clipped by 5 bases and J by 4 bases, with 17 bases between them. CDR3 nucleotide sequence: TGTGCCAGCAGTCCCAAGACAGTCGCCGGCTATGGCTACACCTTC. It encodes CASSPKTVAGYGYTF.

This chain uses TRBV2 with TRBJ2-1, with 9 bases aligning to TRBD1. This CDR3 has 15 amino acids. Per the germline V gene, CDR1 is SNHLY and CDR2 is FYNNEI. V was pared by 6 bases and J by 4 bases, with 7 bases of the junction left unmatched. The CDR3 region is CASRTPGTGYNEQFF. The CDR3 coding sequence is TGTGCCAGCAGGACGCCCGGGACAGGGTACAATGAGCAGTTCTTC.

V gene TRBV14 combines with J gene TRBJ2-2, with a tentative D call TRBD1 (6 bases). CDR1 and CDR2 (germline): SGHDN, FVKESK. The CDR3 is 15 amino acids. The V end lost 6 bases, the J end lost 6 bases, and 17 bases lay between the germline ends. The CDR3 loop is CASSLILGAAGELFF. The CDR3 nucleotides read TGTGCCAGCAGTTTAATCCTGGGGGCCGCCGGGGAGCTGTTTTTT.

The chain has TRBV5-4 and TRBJ2-6; unclear D gene. The V gene lost 5 bases and the J gene lost 2 bases, with 11 bases spanning the gap. Germline V gene data show CDR1 as SGHNT and CDR2 as YYREEE (reference sequence). The length of the CDR3 is 15 residues. The CDR3 DNA is TGTGCCAGCAGGCCAGCGTATACTGGGGCCAACGTCCTGACTTTC. This translates into CASRPAYTGANVLTF.

The chain has TRBV29-1 and TRBJ2-5; TRBD2 aligns across 7 bases. Germline V gene sequence: CDR1 SQVTM, CDR2 ANQGSEA. J lost 5 bases, V lost 3 bases, and 6 bases had no gene match. This CDR3 spans 13 amino acids. CDR3 bases: TGCAGCGTTGAGGTTTTCGGGGGGGAGACCCAGTACTTC. Its protein product is CSVEVFGGETQYF.

The J gene is TRBJ1-1, the V gene TRBV7-2; D not resolved. The CDR3 has 16 residues. Germline V gene data show CDR1 as SGHTA and CDR2 as FQGNSA. V dropped 4 bases and J dropped 1 base, with 16 bases sitting between them. The CDR3 coding sequence is TGTGCCAGCAGCTCCCGACTGGCTAATAGGAACACTGAAGCTTTCTTT. Residues: CASSSRLANRNTEAFF.

This chain connects TRBV5-1 to TRBJ1-6; D is ambiguous. Trimming cost V 2 bases and J 16 bases, with 16 bases left between them. The CDR3 loop spans 13 amino acids. CDR1 and CDR2 (germline): SGHRS, YFSETQ. This chain's CDR3 is CASSFAQNLPLHF. The CDR3 DNA reads TGCGCCAGCAGCTTCGCTCAGAACCTCCCTCTCCACTTT.

This sequence joins TRBV18 and TRBJ2-7; a weak D match, TRBD1 (5 bases). V was shortened by 3 bases and J by 3 bases, with 27 bases between the two germline ends. CDR3 length: 19 amino acids. From germline, CDR1 is KGHSH and CDR2 LQKENI. CDR3 in amino acids: CASSPGSLQGKGYRYEQYF. The CDR3 nucleotides are TGTGCCAGCTCACCCGGTTCTTTGCAGGGCAAAGGGTATCGCTACGAGCAGTACTTC.

V and J are TRBV5-1 and TRBJ2-2, with 10 bases fitting TRBD2. The CDR3 has 15 residues. Trimming removed 4 bases from V and 3 bases from J; junction bases left unmatched: 3. Germline loops: CDR1 SGHRS, CDR2 YFSETQ. The CDR3 loop reads CASSAGTSDTGELFF. The CDR3 DNA is TGCGCCAGCAGCGCGGGGACTAGCGACACCGGGGAGCTGTTTTTT. Filled out from reference TRBV5-1 and TRBJ2-2, the complete variable domain reads KAGVTQTPRYLIKTRGQQVTLSCSPISGHRSVSWYQQTPGQGLQFLFEYFSETQRNKGNFPGRFSGRQFSNSRSEMNVSTLELGDSALYLCASSAGTSDTGELFFGEGSRLTVL.

This rearrangement joins TRBV7-9 to TRBJ1-5, with a possible D match to TRBD1 (5 bases). Germline CDR1 is SEHNR and CDR2 is FQNEAQ (reference sequence). V dropped 4 bases and J dropped 4 bases, with 11 bases sitting between them. The CDR3 length is 14 residues. Here the CDR3 reads CASSWGGSNQPQHF. DNA for the CDR3: TGTGCCAGCAGCTGGGGCGGCAGTAATCAGCCCCAGCATTTT. The full variable domain, with the rest looked up from reference TRBV7-9 and TRBJ1-5, is DTGVSQNPRHKITKRGQNVTFRCDPISEHNRLYWYRQTLGQGPEFLTYFQNEAQLEKSRLLSDRFSAERPKGSFSTLEIQRTEQGDSAMYLCASSWGGSNQPQHFGDGTRLSIL.

This chain links TRBV2 with TRBJ2-7, with D possibly matching TRBD2 (5 bases). The CDR3 has 12 amino acids. CDR1 SNHLY and CDR2 FYNNEI come from the germline V gene. V lost 6 bases to trimming and J lost 0 bases, with 6 bases between them. CDR3 coding DNA: TGTGCCAGCAGCGGGGACTCCTACGAGCAGTACTTC. It codes for CASSGDSYEQYF.

The sample holds one count of this clone. This chain links TRBV18 with TRBJ1-5; TRBD1 aligns across 7 bases. CDR1 and CDR2 (germline): KGHSH, LQKENI. Unmatched junction bases numbered 0, after V lost 1 base and J lost 3 bases. The CDR3 is 14 residues long. CDR3 sequence reads: CASSPQGANQPQHF. The CDR3 DNA is TGTGCCAGCTCACCACAGGGGGCCAATCAGCCCCAGCATTTT.